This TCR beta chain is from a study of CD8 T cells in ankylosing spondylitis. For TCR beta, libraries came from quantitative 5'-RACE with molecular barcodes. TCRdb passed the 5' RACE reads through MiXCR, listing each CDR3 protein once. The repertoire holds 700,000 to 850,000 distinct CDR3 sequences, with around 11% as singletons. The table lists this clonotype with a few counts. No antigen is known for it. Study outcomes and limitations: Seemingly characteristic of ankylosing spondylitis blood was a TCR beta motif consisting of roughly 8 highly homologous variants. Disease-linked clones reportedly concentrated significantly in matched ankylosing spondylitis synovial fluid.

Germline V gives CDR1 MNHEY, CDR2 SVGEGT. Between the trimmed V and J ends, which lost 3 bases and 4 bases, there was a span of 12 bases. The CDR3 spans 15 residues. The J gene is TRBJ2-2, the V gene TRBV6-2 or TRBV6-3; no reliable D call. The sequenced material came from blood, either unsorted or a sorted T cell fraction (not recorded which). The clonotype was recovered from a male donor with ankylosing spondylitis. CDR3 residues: CASSYGVWVTGELFF. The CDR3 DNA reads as TGTGCCAGCAGTTATGGGGTTTGGGTCACCGGGGAGCTGTTTTTT.